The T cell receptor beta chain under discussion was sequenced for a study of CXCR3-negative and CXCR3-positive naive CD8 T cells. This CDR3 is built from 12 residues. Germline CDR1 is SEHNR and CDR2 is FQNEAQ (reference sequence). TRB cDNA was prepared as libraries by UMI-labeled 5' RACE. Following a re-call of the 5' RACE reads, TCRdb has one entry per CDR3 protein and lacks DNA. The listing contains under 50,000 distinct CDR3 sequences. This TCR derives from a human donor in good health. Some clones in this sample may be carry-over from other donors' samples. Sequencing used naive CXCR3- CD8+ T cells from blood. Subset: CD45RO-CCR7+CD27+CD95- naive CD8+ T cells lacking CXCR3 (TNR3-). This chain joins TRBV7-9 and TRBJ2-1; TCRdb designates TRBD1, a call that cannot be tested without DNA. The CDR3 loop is CASSPWDHRGFF.